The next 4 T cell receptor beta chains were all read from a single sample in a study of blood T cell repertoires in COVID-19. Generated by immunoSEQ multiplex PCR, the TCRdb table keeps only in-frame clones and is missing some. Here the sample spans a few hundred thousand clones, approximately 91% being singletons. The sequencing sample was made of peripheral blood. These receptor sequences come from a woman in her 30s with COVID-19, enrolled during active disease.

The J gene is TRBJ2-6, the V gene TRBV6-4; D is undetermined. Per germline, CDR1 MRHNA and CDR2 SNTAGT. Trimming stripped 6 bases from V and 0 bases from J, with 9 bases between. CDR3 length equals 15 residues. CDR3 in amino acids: CASSLSTSGANVLTF. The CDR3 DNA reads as TGTGCCAGCAGCCTAAGTACCTCTGGGGCCAACGTCCTGACTTTC.

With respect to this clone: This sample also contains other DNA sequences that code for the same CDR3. The CDR3 sequence is CASSPLAGVNTGELFF. The CDR3 region has the DNA TGTGCCAGCTCACCACTAGCGGGAGTCAACACCGGGGAGCTGTTTTTT. The chain couples TRBV18 to TRBJ2-2; TRBD2 matches at 9 bases. CDR1 KGHSH and CDR2 LQKENI come from the germline V gene. The CDR3 length is 16 residues. V shed 1 base and J 2 bases; nucleotides not matched to a gene: 2. Filled out from reference TRBV18 and TRBJ2-2, the complete variable domain reads NAGVMQNPRHLVRRRGQEARLRCSPMKGHSHVYWYRQLPEEGLKFMVYLQKENIIDESGMPKERFSAEFPKEGPSILRIQQVVRGDSAAYFCASSPLAGVNTGELFFGEGSRLTVL.

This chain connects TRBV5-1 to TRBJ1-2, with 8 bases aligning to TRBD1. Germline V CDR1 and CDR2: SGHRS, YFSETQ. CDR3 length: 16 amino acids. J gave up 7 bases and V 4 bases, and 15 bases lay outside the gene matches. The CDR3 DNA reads TGCGCCAGCAGCCCAGGACAGGGTTGGGTCCAGGCTGGCTACACCTTC. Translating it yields CASSPGQGWVQAGYTF.

Here the CDR3 DNA reads TGTGCCACCAGTGATGTGGGGGGGCAGGAGCTGTTTTTT. Amino acid sequence: CATSDVGGQELFF. This rearrangement joins TRBV24-1 to TRBJ2-2; perhaps TRBD2 as D (7 bases). V was trimmed by 3 bases and J by 10 bases, leaving 11 bases between them. CDR3 length: 13 residues. Germline assignment: CDR1 KGHDR and CDR2 SFDVKD.